This T cell receptor (beta chain) was profiled in a study of shared clonotypes between healthy human individuals. About the study: The donor group consisted of a couple of women and a few men, aged 18 to 49.

Sequencing used immunoSEQ multiplex PCR; TCRdb keeps in-frame clones, though not all of them. The sample holds roughly 1,000,000 clones; around 82% are singletons and the top ten take approximately 0.5%. The CDR3 is 12 residues long. Germline V gene lookup returns CDR1 SGDLS and CDR2 YYNGEE. Trimming removed 10 bases at V and 9 bases at J, with 17 bases between. This clone was found a few times. The clonotype comes from a man in his late teens or twenties in good health. Some clones in this sample may be carry-over from other donors' samples. The genes are TRBV9 and TRBJ1-5, with D tentatively TRBD1 (5 bases). Sequenced material: memory CD4+ T cells from PBMCs. As for subset: CD45RA-negative fraction. This CDR3 reads CAVRSGRGPQHF. For the CDR3, the DNA is TGTGCCGTTAGGTCGGGACGGGGGCCCCAGCATTTT. Full variable domain (rest looked up from reference TRBV9 and TRBJ1-5): DSGVTQTPKHLITATGQRVTLRCSPRSGDLSVYWYQQSLDQGLQFLIQYYNGEERAKGNILERFSAQQFPDLHSELNLSSLELGDSALYFCAVRSGRGPQHFGDGTRLSIL.